This passage covers 17 T cell receptor beta chains from one sample sequenced in a study of regulatory T cells in long-lasting Graves disease. Arm-PCR of CDR3 regions with iRepertoire HTBI primers generated TCR beta libraries. TCRdb reanalysed the multiplex PCR reads using MiXCR and keeps one entry per CDR3 protein. The sample has hundreds of thousands of distinct CDR3 sequences; under 25% are singletons. Time point given: persistent/refractory GD, antithyroid drugs over 5 years with positive TRAb. With RNA extracted from PBMCs as input, the TCR library was made. The sequences come from peripheral blood mononuclear cells (PBMCs), collected when the disease was refractory, from a patient treated with antithyroid drugs. The receptor source for this set is a female donor with Graves disease.

This clonotype has a handful of counts. The V gene is TRBV7-9, the J gene TRBJ2-2; 10 positions match TRBD1. This CDR3 is 16 amino acids long. Germline V gene sequence: CDR1 SEHNR, CDR2 FQNEAQ (reference sequence). Trimming took 4 bases from V and 3 from J; bases not matched to a gene: 5. DNA of the CDR3: TGTGCCAGCAGCTCCTCCGGGACAGGGGACACCGGGGAGCTGTTTTTT. This gives the protein CASSSSGTGDTGELFF.

This chain joins TRBV2 and TRBJ2-7, with TRBD1 matching over 9 bases. The CDR3 has 16 amino acids. J was trimmed by 5 bases and V by 7 bases; bases with no gene match: 15. Germline CDR1 SNHLY, CDR2 FYNNEI. The CDR3 loop is CASNPHTGTGLNEQYF. The CDR3 coding sequence is TGTGCCAGCAATCCCCACACCGGGACAGGGTTAAACGAGCAGTACTTC. Filled out from reference TRBV2 and TRBJ2-7, the complete variable domain reads EPEVTQTPSHQVTQMGQEVILRCVPISNHLYFYWYRQILGQKVEFLVSFYNNEISEKSEIFDDQFSVERPDGSNFTLKIRSTKLEDSAMYFCASNPHTGTGLNEQYFGPGTRLTVT.

The CDR3 DNA sequence: TGTGCCAGCAGCCCCTCCGGGCAGTACTTC. It yields the protein CASSPSGQYF. This chain uses TRBV5-6 with TRBJ2-7; D unclear. This CDR3 is built from 10 residues. Germline-derived CDR1 and CDR2 are SGHDT and YYEEEE. Trimming pared 4 bases from V and 9 bases from J, leaving 8 bases between.

This clonotype was counted ten times or more. The gene calls are TRBV6-1 and TRBJ2-7, with D uncertain. V was cut by 1 base and J by 4 bases, with 11 bases left in between. Germline assignment: CDR1 MNHNS and CDR2 SASEGT. This CDR3 contains 14 residues. The CDR3 sequence is CASSEGLVLYEQYF. CDR3 nucleotides: TGTGCCAGCAGTGAAGGGCTAGTGCTATACGAGCAGTACTTC.

This clonotype was observed many times. The chain uses TRBV3-1 and TRBJ1-5; no reliable D call. The CDR3 consists of 15 residues. The V end lost 1 base, the J end lost 7 bases, and 14 bases lay between the germline ends. The germline V gene encodes CDR1 LGHDT and CDR2 YNNKEL (reference sequence). CDR3 amino acids: CASSQGPGKRQPQHF. CDR3 DNA sequence: TGTGCCAGCAGCCAAGGGCCGGGGAAGCGACAGCCCCAGCATTTT.

The chain is built from TRBV5-1 and TRBJ1-2; no clear D gene. Germline V CDR1 and CDR2: SGHRS, YFSETQ. The CDR3 consists of 16 residues. Deletions cut 0 bases from V and 2 bases from J, with 14 bases between. The CDR3 DNA follows: TGCGCCAGCAGCTTGGATTTTCTAAGCCAGAACTATGGCTACACCTTC. Its protein is CASSLDFLSQNYGYTF.

In this sample, this clonotype turned up many times. The rearrangement uses TRBV28 and TRBJ1-1; tentative D call: TRBD1 (6 bases). This CDR3 has 13 residues. V lost 6 bases, J lost 4 bases, and 12 bases lay in between. Germline V gene sequence: CDR1 MDHEN, CDR2 SYDVKM. CDR3 sequence (DNA): TGTGCCAGCAGCTTAGGGGGTTTCACTGAAGCTTTCTTT. This gives the protein CASSLGGFTEAFF.

This clonotype was counted ten times or more. This chain links TRBV28 with TRBJ2-7, with 13 bases fitting TRBD2. The J segment lost 7 bases and the V segment lost 2 bases, leaving 8 bases of the junction unmatched. Germline V gene data show CDR1 as MDHEN and CDR2 as SYDVKM. This CDR3 comprises 16 residues. CDR3 residues: CASSLDGTSGIGEQYF. CDR3 nucleotides: TGTGCCAGCAGTTTAGACGGGACTAGCGGGATTGGAGAGCAGTACTTC. The entire variable domain, with the rest obtained from reference TRBV28 and TRBJ2-7, is as follows: DVKVTQSSRYLVKRTGEKVFLECVQDMDHENMFWYRQDPGLGLRLIYFSYDVKMKEKGDIPEGYSVSREKKERFSLILESASTNQTSMYLCASSLDGTSGIGEQYFGPGTRLTVT.

V is TRBV5-1 and J is TRBJ2-5; D ambiguous. Germline V gene sequence: CDR1 SGHRS, CDR2 YFSETQ. Trimming took 0 bases from V and 5 from J, leaving 17 bases between them. CDR3 length: 16 residues. The CDR3 is CASSLDGIGLQETQYF. DNA of the CDR3: TGCGCCAGCAGCTTGGATGGTATCGGCTTACAGGAGACCCAGTACTTC.

The rearrangement uses TRBV27 and TRBJ1-3; 8 nucleotides match TRBD1. J was trimmed by 3 bases and V by 8 bases; bases with no gene match: 3. Germline V gene sequence: CDR1 MNHEY, CDR2 SMNVEV (reference sequence). The CDR3 consists of 13 residues. In DNA form, the CDR3 reads TGTGCCAGCGGACAGGGATTTGGAAACACCATATATTTT. Encoded protein: CASGQGFGNTIYF.

This clonotype was counted at least ten times. The J gene is TRBJ2-7, the V gene TRBV27, with a possible D match to TRBD1 (5 bases). V was cut by 2 bases and J by 1 base, with 15 bases left in between. Germline-derived CDR1 and CDR2 are MNHEY and SMNVEV (reference sequence). This CDR3 is built from 16 residues. The CDR3 nucleotides are TGTGCCAGCAGTTTACTAGGGGCAGATACTTCCTACGAGCAGTACTTC. This translates into CASSLLGADTSYEQYF.

The chain employs TRBV18 and TRBJ2-4; tentatively, D is TRBD2 (5 bases). The CDR3 loop spans 16 amino acids. In germline, CDR1 is KGHSH, CDR2 LQKENI. Deletions cut 3 bases from V and 0 bases from J, with 12 bases between. For the CDR3, the DNA is TGTGCCAGCTCACCGCCGGACTCCTTAGCCAAAAACATTCAGTACTTC. It encodes CASSPPDSLAKNIQYF.

This clonotype was counted ten times or more. This chain uses TRBV7-2 with TRBJ1-2; D is possibly TRBD1 (5 bases). The CDR3 spans 15 residues. CDR1 is SGHTA and CDR2 is FQGNSA in the germline V gene. V lost 1 base and J 1 base, leaving 10 bases between the germline ends. The CDR3, as DNA: TGTGCCAGCAGCTTAGACACGAGGGGTAACTATGGCTACACCTTC. Amino acids: CASSLDTRGNYGYTF.

This clonotype was found many times. This chain links TRBV5-6 with TRBJ1-2; D remains unclear. The CDR3 consists of 16 residues. With 3 bases removed from V and 7 bases from J, the gap between germline ends came to 22 bases. Germline CDR1 and CDR2: SGHDT and YYEEEE. CDR3 sequence reads: CASSSNFRMGFFGYTF. DNA of the CDR3: TGTGCCAGCAGCTCCAACTTTCGGATGGGGTTTTTTGGCTACACCTTC.

This clonotype has a handful of counts. The genes are TRBV19 and TRBJ1-5; D may be TRBD1 (5 bases). The ends were cut back, 10 bases at V and 1 base at J, with 11 bases in the middle. The CDR3 loop spans 13 amino acids. Germline loops: CDR1 LNHDA, CDR2 SQIVND (reference sequence). CDR3 sequence: CATRDRSNQPQHF. CDR3 DNA: TGTGCCACTCGGGACCGCAGCAATCAGCCCCAGCATTTT.

A few counts support this clonotype. The chain carries TRBV5-4 and TRBJ1-1; D remains ambiguous. The CDR3 is made up of 16 amino acids. The ends were cut back, 0 bases at V and 0 bases at J, with 12 bases in the middle. Germline CDR1 reads SGHNT; CDR2 reads YYREEE (reference sequence). This CDR3 reads CASSLDMVWMNTEAFF. The CDR3 DNA sequence: TGTGCCAGCAGCTTGGATATGGTCTGGATGAACACTGAAGCTTTCTTT.

A few counts support this clonotype. V and J are TRBV29-1 and TRBJ1-1; tentatively, D is TRBD1 (5 bases). The germline V and J ends were trimmed by 5 bases and 2 bases, with 9 bases remaining between them. CDR1 is SQVTM and CDR2 is ANQGSEA in the germline V gene. This CDR3 has 12 residues. Here the CDR3 reads CSVIGTNTEAFF. The DNA for the CDR3 is TGCAGCGTTATCGGGACCAACACTGAAGCTTTCTTT.